Shown below are 18 T cell receptor beta chains from a single sample sequenced in a study of T cells in Graves' hyperthyroidism and ophthalmopathy. TCR beta CDR3 sequences were amplified from RNA transcripts. First-round RT-PCR of the TCR CDR3 relied on the HTBI primer set. TCRdb passed the multiplex PCR reads through MiXCR, listing each CDR3 protein once. Among about 24,000 distinct CDR3 sequences, around 54% were seen once, and the ten largest hold about a quarter. Sequencing was done on a sample of blood. The receptor source for this set is a woman between 35 and 50 years old with Graves' hyperthyroidism that later progressed to Graves' ophthalmopathy.

The chain links TRBV25-1 to TRBJ2-7; D gene uncertain. This CDR3 is 13 amino acids long. Germline CDR1 and CDR2: MGHDK and SYGVNS. V dropped 5 bases and J dropped 5 bases, with 13 bases sitting between them. The CDR3 DNA reads TGTGCCAGCAGTCCTTCCCCCTTAAACGAGCAGTACTTC. This translates into CASSPSPLNEQYF.

The chain uses TRBV4-1 and TRBJ1-6, with D unresolved. Trimming left V 3 bases short and J 4 bases short, with 10 bases between. Germline lookup yields CDR1 MGHRA and CDR2 YSYEKL. The CDR3 totals 15 residues. In DNA form, the CDR3 reads TGCGCCAGCAGCCAGGTGGGTCTTTATAATTCACCCCTCCACTTT. It specifies CASSQVGLYNSPLHF.

This clonotype is termed medium-sized. The rearrangement joins TRBV2 to TRBJ2-1; TRBD2 aligns across 10 bases. CDR1 and CDR2 (germline): SNHLY, FYNNEI. V lost 9 bases to trimming and J lost 6 bases; unmatched junction nucleotides: 8. This CDR3 comprises 14 residues. The CDR3 here is CARGLAGAPNEQFF. CDR3 bases: TGTGCCAGAGGCCTAGCGGGAGCCCCCAATGAGCAGTTCTTC.

V is TRBV4-2 and J is TRBJ1-2; D ambiguous. Germline CDR1 reads LGHNA; CDR2 reads YNFKEQ. Trimming took 0 bases from V and 4 from J, leaving 12 bases between them. CDR3 size: 15 residues. CDR3 coding DNA: TGTGCCAGCAGCCAAGAGGACGGGGAATCCTATGGCTACACCTTC. Protein: CASSQEDGESYGYTF.

The V gene is TRBV7-2, the J gene TRBJ2-7, with TRBD1 matching 9 bases. Germline lookup yields CDR1 SGHTA and CDR2 FQGNSA. The CDR3 has 15 residues. With 0 bases clipped from V and 4 bases from J, the junction kept 4 bases outside the gene matches. This CDR3 is CASSLATGGRYEQYF. For the CDR3, the DNA is TGTGCCAGCAGCTTAGCGACAGGGGGAAGGTACGAGCAGTACTTC.

J is TRBJ1-1 and V is TRBV27; D gene uncertain. Per germline, CDR1 MNHEY and CDR2 SMNVEV (reference sequence). V gave up 10 bases and J gave up 2 bases, with 11 bases separating them. The CDR3 contains 12 residues. CDR3 nucleotides: TGTGCCACCCAGCGGGGAAACACTGAAGCTTTCTTT. Its protein product is CATQRGNTEAFF.

This clonotype was picked up many times. CDR3: CASSDVAPGSPLHF. The CDR3 DNA follows: TGTGCCAGCAGTGATGTGGCCCCGGGCTCACCCCTCCACTTT. This sequence joins TRBV2 and TRBJ1-6; D is unclear. The ends were cut back, 3 bases at V and 10 bases at J, with 13 bases in the middle. The CDR3 covers 14 residues. Germline V gene lookup returns CDR1 SNHLY and CDR2 FYNNEI.

The CDR3, as DNA: TGTGCCAGCAGCCTAATCGGGACTAGCGATGAGCAGTATTTT. Protein: CASSLIGTSDEQYF. This sequence joins TRBV11-3 and TRBJ2-3; 10 bases are a match to TRBD2. CDR1 and CDR2 (germline): SGHNT, YENEEA. J was trimmed by 11 bases and V by 5 bases; bases with no gene match: 10. The CDR3 has 14 residues.

The genes are TRBV9 and TRBJ2-5; 7 positions match TRBD1. Trimming removed 0 bases from V and 5 bases from J; junction bases left unmatched: 4. CDR1 SGDLS and CDR2 YYNGEE come from the germline V gene. CDR3 length equals 14 residues. The DNA of the CDR3 is TGTGCCAGCAGCGTAGAAGACAGGGTGGAGACCCAGTACTTC. This translates into CASSVEDRVETQYF.

This clonotype showed up just a few times. The V and J genes are TRBV2 and TRBJ2-5; unclear D gene. Trimming stripped 0 bases from V and 5 bases from J, with 10 bases between. Germline CDR1 SNHLY, CDR2 FYNNEI. The CDR3 length is 14 residues. CDR3 amino acids: CASSEAYPRETQYF. The CDR3 nucleotides read TGTGCCAGCAGTGAAGCTTACCCCCGTGAGACCCAGTACTTC.

This clonotype was counted ten times or more. The rearrangement joins TRBV20-1 to TRBJ2-1; 8 bases line up with TRBD2. CDR3 length equals 16 residues. Germline-derived CDR1 and CDR2 are DFQATT and SNEGSKA (reference sequence). The V and J ends lost 0 bases and 9 bases, in that order; junction bases with no gene match: 13. CDR3: CSAREGGGTRPTEQFF. The CDR3 nucleotides read TGCAGTGCTAGAGAGGGGGGGGGGACTAGACCCACTGAGCAGTTCTTC.

The V gene is TRBV11-2, the J gene TRBJ2-7, with TRBD1 as a possible D gene (5 bases). Germline CDR1 reads SGHAT; CDR2 reads FQNNGV. This CDR3 contains 13 residues. V was cut by 4 bases and J by 2 bases, with 9 bases left in between. CDR3 region: CASSWSGTYEQYF. In DNA, the CDR3 is TGTGCCAGCAGCTGGTCAGGGACCTACGAGCAGTACTTC. Filled out from reference TRBV11-2 and TRBJ2-7, the complete variable domain reads EAGVAQSPRYKIIEKRQSVAFWCNPISGHATLYWYQQILGQGPKLLIQFQNNGVVDDSQLPKDRFSAERLKGVDSTLKIQPAKLEDSAVYLCASSWSGTYEQYFGPGTRLTVT.

The chain joins TRBV6-4 to TRBJ1-1; D call uncertain. Between the trimmed V and J ends, which lost 2 bases and 8 bases, there was a span of 6 bases. In germline, CDR1 is MRHNA, CDR2 SNTAGT. This CDR3 contains 11 residues. CDR3: CASSDVGEAFF. The DNA for the CDR3 is TGTGCCAGCAGTGACGTTGGGGAAGCTTTCTTT.

The chain uses TRBV2 and TRBJ1-6; 8 bases agree with TRBD1. Trimming removed 6 bases from V and 7 bases from J; junction bases left unmatched: 8. The CDR3 extends over 15 amino acids. Germline V lookup: CDR1 SNHLY, CDR2 FYNNEI. The CDR3, as DNA: TGTGCCAGCAGACCGTTGACAGGGGAAAATTCACCCCTCCACTTT. It yields the protein CASRPLTGENSPLHF.

This clonotype turned up a few times. The chain joins TRBV30 to TRBJ1-5; D unclear. CDR3 length: 16 residues. The germline V gene has CDR1 GTSNPN and CDR2 SVGIG (reference sequence). Between the trimmed V and J ends, which lost 0 bases and 2 bases, there was a span of 14 bases. The CDR3 nucleotides are TGTGCCTGGAGTGTACGGGCGGGCCGGGGCAATCAGCCCCAGCATTTT. This encodes CAWSVRAGRGNQPQHF.

This clonotype is medium-sized. CDR3 amino acids: CAKYSGSGTGELFF. In DNA form, the CDR3 reads TGTGCCAAATATAGCGGGAGCGGCACCGGGGAGCTGTTTTTT. The gene calls are TRBV7-2 and TRBJ2-2; the match to TRBD2 covers 9 bases. V lost 10 bases to trimming and J lost 4 bases; unmatched junction nucleotides: 7. CDR1 SGHTA and CDR2 FQGNSA come from the germline V gene. The CDR3 is made up of 14 amino acids.

By share, this clonotype ranks as medium-sized. This chain connects TRBV2 to TRBJ2-6, with a possible D match to TRBD2 (5 bases). Trimming removed 0 bases from V and 4 bases from J, with 7 bases in between. In germline, CDR1 is SNHLY, CDR2 FYNNEI. CDR3 length equals 15 residues. This chain's CDR3 is CASSEALAGANVLTF. As DNA, the CDR3 is TGTGCCAGCAGTGAAGCGCTAGCCGGGGCCAACGTCCTGACTTTC.

This clonotype was seen ten or more times. This chain joins TRBV5-1 and TRBJ1-1; no clear D gene. Germline V gene data show CDR1 as SGHRS and CDR2 as YFSETQ. CDR3 length equals 16 residues. The V end lost 4 bases, the J end lost 1 base, and 17 bases lay between the germline ends. The CDR3 loop is CASSDTNRLSNTEAFF. Written as DNA, the CDR3 is TGCGCCAGCAGCGATACCAATCGGCTTTCGAACACTGAAGCTTTCTTT.